The T cell receptor beta chain under discussion was sequenced for a study of shared clonotypes between healthy human individuals. V was clipped by 0 bases and J by 6 bases, with 2 bases between them. From germline, CDR1 is SEHNR and CDR2 FQNEAQ (reference sequence). The CDR3 spans 11 residues. This clone was found a few times. TCRdb's copy holds only in-frame clones and misses some; the assay was immunoSEQ multiplex PCR. The sample shows about 1 million clones, around four fifths of them seen only once. This chain links TRBV7-9 with TRBJ1-1; D gene uncertain. The receptor comes from a man aged 18 to 35 in good health. Specimen: memory CD4+ T cells sorted from blood. The sample's subset: CD45RA-negative fraction. The CDR3 nucleotides read TGTGCCAGCAGCTTAGCCCCTGAAGCTTTCTTT. Protein product: CASSLAPEAFF.